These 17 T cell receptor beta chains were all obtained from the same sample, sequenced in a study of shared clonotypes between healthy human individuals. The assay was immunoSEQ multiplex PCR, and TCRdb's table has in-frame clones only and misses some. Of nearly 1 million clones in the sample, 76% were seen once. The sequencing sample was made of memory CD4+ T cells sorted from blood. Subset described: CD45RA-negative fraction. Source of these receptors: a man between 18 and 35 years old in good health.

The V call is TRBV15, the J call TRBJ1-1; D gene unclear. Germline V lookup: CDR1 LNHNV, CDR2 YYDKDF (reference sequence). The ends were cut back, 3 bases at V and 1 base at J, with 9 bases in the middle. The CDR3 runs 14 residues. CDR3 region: CATSSETQNTEAFF. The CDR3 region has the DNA TGTGCCACCAGCAGTGAGACACAGAACACTGAAGCTTTCTTT.

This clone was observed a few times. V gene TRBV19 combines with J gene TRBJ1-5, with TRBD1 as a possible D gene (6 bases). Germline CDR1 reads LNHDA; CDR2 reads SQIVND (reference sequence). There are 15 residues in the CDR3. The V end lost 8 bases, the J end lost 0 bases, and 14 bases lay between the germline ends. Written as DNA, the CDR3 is TGTGCCAGTGAAGACAGGCCTTATAGCAATCAGCCCCAGCATTTT. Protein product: CASEDRPYSNQPQHF.

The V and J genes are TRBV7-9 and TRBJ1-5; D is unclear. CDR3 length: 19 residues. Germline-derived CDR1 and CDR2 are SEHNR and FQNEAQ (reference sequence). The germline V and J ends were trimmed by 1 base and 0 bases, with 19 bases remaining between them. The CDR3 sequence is CASSLGWSGDKISNQPQHF. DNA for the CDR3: TGTGCCAGCAGCTTAGGGTGGTCGGGAGATAAGATTAGCAATCAGCCCCAGCATTTT.

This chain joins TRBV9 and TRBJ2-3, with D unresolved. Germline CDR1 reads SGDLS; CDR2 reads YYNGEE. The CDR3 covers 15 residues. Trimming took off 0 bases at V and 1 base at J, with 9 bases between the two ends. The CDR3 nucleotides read TGTGCCAGCAGCGTAGGGTACCCCGGCACAGATACGCAGTATTTT. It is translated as CASSVGYPGTDTQYF.

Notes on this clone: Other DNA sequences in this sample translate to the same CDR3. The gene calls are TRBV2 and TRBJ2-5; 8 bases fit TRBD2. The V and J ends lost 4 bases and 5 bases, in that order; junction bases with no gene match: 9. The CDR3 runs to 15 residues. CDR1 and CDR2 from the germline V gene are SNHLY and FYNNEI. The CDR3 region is CASSVSGGALETQYF. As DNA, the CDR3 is TGTGCCAGCAGTGTCTCGGGGGGGGCCCTGGAGACCCAGTACTTC.

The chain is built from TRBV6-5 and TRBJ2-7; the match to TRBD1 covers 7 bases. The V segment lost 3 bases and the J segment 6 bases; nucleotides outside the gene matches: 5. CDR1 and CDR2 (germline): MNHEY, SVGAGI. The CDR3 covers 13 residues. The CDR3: CASSYSDRTEQYF. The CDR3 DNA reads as TGTGCCAGCAGTTATTCGGACAGGACCGAGCAGTACTTC.

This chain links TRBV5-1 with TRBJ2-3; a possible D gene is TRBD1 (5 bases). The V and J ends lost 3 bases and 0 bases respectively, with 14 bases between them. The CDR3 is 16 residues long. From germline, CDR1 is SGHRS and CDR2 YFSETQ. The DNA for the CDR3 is TGCGCCAGCAGCTGGCGTTTCAGGGATAGCACAGATACGCAGTATTTT. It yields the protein CASSWRFRDSTDTQYF.

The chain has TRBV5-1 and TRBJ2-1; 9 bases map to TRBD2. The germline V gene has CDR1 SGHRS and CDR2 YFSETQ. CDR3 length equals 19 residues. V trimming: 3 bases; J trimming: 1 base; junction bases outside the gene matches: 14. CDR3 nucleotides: TGCGCCAGCAGCTCGAAATCTAGCGGGACGGTCGAATCCTACAATGAGCAGTTCTTC. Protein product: CASSSKSSGTVESYNEQFF. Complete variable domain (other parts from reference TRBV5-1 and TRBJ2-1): KAGVTQTPRYLIKTRGQQVTLSCSPISGHRSVSWYQQTPGQGLQFLFEYFSETQRNKGNFPGRFSGRQFSNSRSEMNVSTLELGDSALYLCASSSKSSGTVESYNEQFFGPGTRLTVL.

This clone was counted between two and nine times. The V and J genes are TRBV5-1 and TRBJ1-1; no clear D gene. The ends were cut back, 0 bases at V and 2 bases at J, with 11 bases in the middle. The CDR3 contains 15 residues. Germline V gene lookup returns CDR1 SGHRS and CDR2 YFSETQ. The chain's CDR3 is CASSLGAGSNTEAFF. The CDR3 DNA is TGCGCCAGCAGCTTGGGGGCGGGCAGCAACACTGAAGCTTTCTTT.

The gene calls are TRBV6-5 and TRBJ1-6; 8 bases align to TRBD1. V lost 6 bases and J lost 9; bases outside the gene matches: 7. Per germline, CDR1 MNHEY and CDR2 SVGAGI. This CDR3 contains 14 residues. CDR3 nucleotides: TGTGCCAGCAGCCCAGGGACAGGTGGTTCACCCCTCCACTTT. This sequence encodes CASSPGTGGSPLHF.

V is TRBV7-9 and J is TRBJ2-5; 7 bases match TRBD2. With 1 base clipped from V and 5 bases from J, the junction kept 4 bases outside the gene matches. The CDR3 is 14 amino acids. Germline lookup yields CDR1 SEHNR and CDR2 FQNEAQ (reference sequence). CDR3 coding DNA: TGTGCCAGCAGCTTAGGACTAGCCCGGGAGACCCAGTACTTC. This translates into CASSLGLARETQYF.

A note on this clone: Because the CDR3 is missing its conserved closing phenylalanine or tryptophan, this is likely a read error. In nucleotides, the CDR3 is TGCGCCAGCAGCCAGGAGAAAGGGTTTAGTTCACCCCTCCACCTT. Encoded protein: CASSQEKGFSSPLHL. This sequence joins TRBV4-3 and TRBJ1-6; D ambiguous. The CDR3 contains 15 residues. The V end lost 3 bases, the J end lost 9 bases, and 15 bases lay between the germline ends. CDR1 is LGHNA and CDR2 is YSLEER in the germline V gene.

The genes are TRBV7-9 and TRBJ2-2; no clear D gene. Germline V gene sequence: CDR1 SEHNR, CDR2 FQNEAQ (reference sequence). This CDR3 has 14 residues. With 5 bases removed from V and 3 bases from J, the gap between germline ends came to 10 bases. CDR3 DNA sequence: TGTGCCAGCAGCCATAGGGTACACACCGGGGAGCTGTTTTTT. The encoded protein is CASSHRVHTGELFF.

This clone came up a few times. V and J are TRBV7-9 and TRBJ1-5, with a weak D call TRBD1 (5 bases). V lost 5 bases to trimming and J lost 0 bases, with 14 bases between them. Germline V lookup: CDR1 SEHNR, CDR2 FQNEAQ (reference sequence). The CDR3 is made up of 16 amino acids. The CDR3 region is CASSPSGGASNQPQHF. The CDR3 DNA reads TGTGCCAGCAGCCCTAGCGGGGGTGCTAGCAATCAGCCCCAGCATTTT. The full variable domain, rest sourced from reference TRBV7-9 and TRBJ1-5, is DTGVSQNPRHKITKRGQNVTFRCDPISEHNRLYWYRQTLGQGPEFLTYFQNEAQLEKSRLLSDRFSAERPKGSFSTLEIQRTEQGDSAMYLCASSPSGGASNQPQHFGDGTRLSIL.

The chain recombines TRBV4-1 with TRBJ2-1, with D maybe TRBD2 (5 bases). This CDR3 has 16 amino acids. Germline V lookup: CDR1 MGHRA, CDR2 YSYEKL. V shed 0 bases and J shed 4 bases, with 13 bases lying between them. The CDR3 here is CASSQEPSLSYNEQFF. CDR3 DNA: TGCGCCAGCAGCCAAGAACCTAGCCTCTCTTACAATGAGCAGTTCTTC.

CDR3 residues: CASSQDLGPGQPQHF. The CDR3 DNA reads as TGCGCCAGCAGCCAAGATTTGGGGCCGGGACAGCCCCAGCATTTT. The gene calls are TRBV4-1 and TRBJ1-5, with D possibly TRBD1 on 5 matching bases. Germline V gene data show CDR1 as MGHRA and CDR2 as YSYEKL. The CDR3 is 15 residues long. Trimming took off 0 bases at V and 7 bases at J, with 13 bases between the two ends.

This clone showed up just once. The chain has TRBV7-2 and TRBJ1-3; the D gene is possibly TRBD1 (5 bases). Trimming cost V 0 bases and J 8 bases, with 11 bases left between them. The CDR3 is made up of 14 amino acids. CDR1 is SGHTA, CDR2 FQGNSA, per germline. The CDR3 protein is CASSLASWGDTIYF. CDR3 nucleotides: TGTGCCAGCAGCTTAGCCTCCTGGGGGGACACCATATATTTT.